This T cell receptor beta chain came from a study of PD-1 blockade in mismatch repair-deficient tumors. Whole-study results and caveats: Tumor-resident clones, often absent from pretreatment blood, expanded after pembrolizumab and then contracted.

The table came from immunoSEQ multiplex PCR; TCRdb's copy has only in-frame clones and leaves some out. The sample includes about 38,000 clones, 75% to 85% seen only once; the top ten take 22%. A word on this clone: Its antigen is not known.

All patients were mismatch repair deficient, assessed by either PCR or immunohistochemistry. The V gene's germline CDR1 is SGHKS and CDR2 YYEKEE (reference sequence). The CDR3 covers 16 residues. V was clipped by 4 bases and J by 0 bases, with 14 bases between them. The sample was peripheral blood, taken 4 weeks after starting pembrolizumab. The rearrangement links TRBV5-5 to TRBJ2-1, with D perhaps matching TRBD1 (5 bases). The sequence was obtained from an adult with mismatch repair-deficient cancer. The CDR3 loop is CASSRTDILSYNEQFF. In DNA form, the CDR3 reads TGTGCCAGCAGCCGGACGGACATTCTCTCCTACAATGAGCAGTTCTTC.